This TCR beta chain was sequenced during a study of shared clonotypes between healthy human individuals (dated by TCRdb to between 2020 and 2021). Regarding the research as a whole: A couple of women and a few men aged 18 to 49 years were included in the cohort. Blood TCR repertoires of about five healthy adults were deeply sequenced to estimate repertoire size and the extent of clonotype sharing between individuals. Per donor, leukapheresis produced somewhere between about 0.9 and 9 billion PBMCs. To increase sequencing depth and limit assay-specific biases, TCR repertoire library preparation and sequencing were carried out by different laboratories using diverse techniques. For each donor, CD4 naive and CD4 memory were each given three plates, CD8 naive was given two plates, and CD8 memory was given one plate.

The donors were healthy, HIV-negative adults with no recently reported acute infections or vaccinations. Only Caucasian adults living in Nashville, Tennessee, USA were represented among the donors. CD4+ T cells were enriched by magnetic negative selection; naive cells were then positively selected on CD45RA, and the negative fraction formed the memory subset. Blood was obtained by leukapheresis, after which PBMCs were separated by Ficoll-Histopaque density gradient centrifugation and cryopreserved in liquid nitrogen vapor phase. Analytical flow cytometry was used to check the purity and quantity of every magnetically sorted T cell population. Each sorted fraction had its genomic DNA isolated and then quantified by UV absorbance on a Nanodrop 2000c. Beyond this particular receptor, the publication reports: Estimated clonotype richness was generally larger for naive than for memory subsets. Sampling was restricted to blood, and TCR repertoires in tissues likely differ from the TCR repertoires found in blood. The genetic and exposure-history diversity represented was limited by the small number of donors. Pairwise subsampling led to the expectation that sequencing depth would affect the degree of clonotype sharing among donors. Rarefaction of sorted-subset datasets indicated incomplete sequencing despite the large sequencing depth. Roughly 5.2% of naive CD4, 3.5% of naive CD8, 2.3% of memory CD4, and 0.4% of memory CD8 clonotypes were shared across a few donors. Clonotypes shared by all four sorted-subset donors showed higher generation probabilities than non-shared clonotypes.

Using the deep immunoSEQ assay, multiplex PCR amplified TCR CDR3 regions from genomic DNA. Extracted genomic DNA from each cell subset was spread evenly across all wells of several immunoSEQ 96-well plates, with each plate serving as a replicate. Each replicate PCR for sorted subsets received 150 to 250 ng genomic DNA, equal to roughly 30,000 T cell genomes. The purified libraries were quantified using a Qubit 3.0 fluorometer, sized with a Bioanalyzer 2100, and then quantified again using the KAPA Library Quantification kit. Every immunoSEQ 96-well plate was sequenced on a separate single-read 150-cycle Illumina NextSeq 550 flow cell. The source study handled its data this way. Because only junctional sequences without quality scores were contained in the immunoSEQ output, filtering matching that applied to full-length reads could not be performed. Sequences were annotated with PyIR, a Python wrapper for IgBLAST v1.9, and V/J genes and CDR3 were assigned using IMGT germline references. Reads with weak V/J assignments (E-value above 1e-6), missing CDR3, stop codons, out-of-frame junctions, or ambiguous translated residues were removed. V3J clonotypes were defined as sequences sharing the same inferred V gene, J gene, and CDR3 amino acid sequence. Percentage overlap between repertoires was computed as shared unique clonotypes divided by the size of the smaller repertoire. Three approaches were used to assess repertoire richness: RTK rarefaction, the Chao1 estimator, and Recon v2.1 estimates of unobserved clonotypes. Generation probabilities were computed with OLGA for all TCRbeta clonotypes obtained by the gDNA method from several donors. This immuneACCESS table, as held by TCRdb, lists in-frame sequences with V and J called but not all clones. Of the missing ones, under half trace to an unresolved V gene in checked studies; the others have no known cause. V, J and clone size are those of that table, while D and trimming were read from the DNA. For this sample the table gives roughly 2.6 million clones, of which roughly nine tenths were detected only once. 0.14% of the sample goes to the ten largest clones.

As concerns this clone: The clone's antigen remains unknown. Base qualities are not provided; no much larger clone lies one nucleotide away.

Looking up the germline V gene yields CDR1 WSHSY and CDR2 SAAADI. Relative to germline, V is missing 6 bases and J is missing 3 bases, with 15 bases of the junction outside any gene match. Counted from cysteine to phenylalanine, this CDR3 has 17 amino acids. Only the CDR3 region is kept as DNA, spanning 51 bases read in frame from base 1. Sequenced input: naive CD4+ T cells sorted from blood. The sample's cell subset or site label, decoded: CD45RA+ positively selected. Here the chain combines TRBV10-2 and TRBJ2-7; 9 junctional bases match TRBD1. This sequence was found in a man aged 18 to 29 in good health. Here is the DNA: TGCGCCAGCAGATCAACCTCCGGGACAGGGACCTACTACGAGCAGTACTTC. This translates into CASRSTSGTGTYYEQYF.